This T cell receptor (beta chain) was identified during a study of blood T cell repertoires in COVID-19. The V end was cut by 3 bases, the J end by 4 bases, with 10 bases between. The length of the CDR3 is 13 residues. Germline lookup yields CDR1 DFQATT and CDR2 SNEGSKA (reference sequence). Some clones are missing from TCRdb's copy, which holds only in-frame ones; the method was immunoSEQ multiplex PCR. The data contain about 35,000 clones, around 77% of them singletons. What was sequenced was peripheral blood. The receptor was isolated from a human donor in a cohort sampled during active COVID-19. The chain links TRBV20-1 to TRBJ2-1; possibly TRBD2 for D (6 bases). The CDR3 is CSASGGVYNEQFF. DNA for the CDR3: TGCAGTGCTAGTGGCGGGGTATACAATGAGCAGTTCTTC.